The entry below gives a single T cell receptor (beta chain) sequence along with its context. No antigen is known for it. The data are from a study of OX40 agonist ivuxolimab in advanced cancers. Study at large: Recorded diagnoses for dose-escalation patients were hepatocellular carcinoma, melanoma, renal cell or head and neck cancer. Findings of the study overall: Dose levels from 0.1 to 3.0 mg/kg saw CD4+ and CD8+ blood T cells expand clonally by week 6. Patients who responded partially at 0.1-3.0 mg/kg showed clonal expansion ranking among the lowest.

Clones were read by immunoSEQ multiplex PCR, and TCRdb kept only the in-frame ones, dropping some. The profile shows tens of thousands of clones, about 91% of them singletons. The CDR3 has 13 amino acids. Per germline, CDR1 SEHNR and CDR2 FQNEAQ (reference sequence). V was clipped by 3 bases and J by 3 bases, with 6 bases between them. This TCR was recovered from an adult with an advanced solid tumor such as melanoma, head and neck, liver or kidney cancer. The chain recombines TRBV7-9 with TRBJ1-5; a weak D match, TRBD1 (6 bases). The sequencing here drew on CD4+ or CD8+ T cells sorted from blood, taken in a trial of the OX40 agonist ivuxolimab. The CDR3 region has the DNA TGTGCCAGCAGCTTGGGGGCCAATCAGCCCCAGCATTTT. Residues: CASSLGANQPQHF.